The 25 T cell receptor beta chains below come from one sample, sequenced in a study of tumor-infiltrating lymphocytes in primary liver carcinoma. Investigators took RNA and DNA out together from approximately 22-30 mg of unsorted bulk tissue. Making TCR beta cDNA involved approximately 520 ng total RNA and a constant-region primer. Library construction for TCR beta comprised three nested multiplex PCR rounds performed with slightly modified ARM-PCR. The opening two PCR rounds, ten to eleven cycles each, paired TRBV1-TRBV30 forward primers with a C-beta reverse primer. In TCRdb, the multiplex PCR reads were re-called with MiXCR into one record per CDR3 protein. The sample carries under 30,000 distinct CDR3 sequences, nearly 80% recorded once. Sequenced sample: liver tumor tissue from sampling region 3. Subset in this sample: tumor region T3, left-lateral pole. The source is a man in his forties with primary liver carcinoma and hepatitis B virus infection.

Regarding this clonotype: One end of the junction does not line up with germline, which may come from a read error. The chain uses TRBV11-2 and TRBJ2-7; TRBD2 agrees at 8 bases. The germline CDR1 and CDR2 sequences are SGHAT and FQNNGV. The length of the CDR3 is 15 residues. In DNA form, the CDR3 reads TGTACCAGCAGCGCCCTGGGACTAGTGTTGTGGGTGCAGTACTTC. Translation gives CTSSALGLVLWVQYF.

Only one count was recorded for this clonotype. This chain joins TRBV6-6 and TRBJ2-3; perhaps TRBD1 as D (7 bases). V was pared by 6 bases and J by 12 bases, with 25 bases between. Germline V gene data show CDR1 as MNHNY and CDR2 as SVGAGI (reference sequence). CDR3 length: 15 residues. CDR3 nucleotide sequence: TGTGCCAGCAGCCTTAGCTGGAGGGGGACAGACACACAGTATTTT. This gives the protein CASSLSWRGTDTQYF.

By proportion, this clonotype is medium-sized. This chain links TRBV5-1 with TRBJ2-7; TRBD2 might be the D (5 bases). The V end was cut by 0 bases, the J end by 3 bases, with 7 bases between. The V gene's germline CDR1 is SGHRS and CDR2 YFSETQ. The CDR3 is 13 amino acids. The DNA for the CDR3 is TGCGCCAGCAGCTTGGGACTAATCTACGAGCAGTACTTC. Translated: CASSLGLIYEQYF.

On this clonotype: An end of the junction differs from the germline gene, which may be a read error. The J gene is TRBJ2-7, the V gene TRBV14, with D unclear. The germline CDR1 and CDR2 sequences are SGHDN and FVKESK. The CDR3 spans 13 residues. The DNA for the CDR3 is TGTGCCAGCAGCACACTGGGGTCCTACGAGCAGTATTTC. Its protein product is CASSTLGSYEQYF.

A word on this clonotype: Mismatch with germline at one junction end may stem from a read error. V usage is TRBV6-2 or TRBV6-3 and J usage is TRBJ1-1, with 8 bases identical to TRBD1. The CDR3 runs 14 residues. Germline loops: CDR1 MNHEY, CDR2 SVGEGT. The CDR3 nucleotides are TGTGTCAGCAGACGAAGGACAGGGCCCATTGAAGCTTTCTTT. Amino acid sequence: CVSRRRTGPIEAFF.

Worth noting for this clonotype: Because it lacks the conserved phenylalanine or tryptophan at the end, this CDR3 is likely a read error. This sequence joins TRBV12-3 or TRBV12-4 and TRBJ1-5; D unclear. This CDR3 has 15 residues. CDR3 region: CACSFGQGGNQPQHS. DNA of the CDR3: TGTGCCTGCAGTTTTGGGCAAGGAGGCAATCAGCCCCAGCATTCT.

Of note for this clonotype: A clone one base away is much larger, so this may be a read error. The final CDR3 position lacks the conserved phenylalanine or tryptophan, pointing to a likely read error. The CDR3 region has the DNA TGTGCCACCAGTGATTTAGGGAATGAGCAGTTCCTC. This gives the protein CATSDLGNEQFL. This chain links TRBV24-1 with TRBJ2-1, with no clear D. The CDR3 extends over 12 amino acids. Between the trimmed V and J ends, which lost 1 base and 7 bases, there was a span of 4 bases. Germline V gives CDR1 KGHDR, CDR2 SFDVKD.

This chain uses TRBV12-3 or TRBV12-4 with TRBJ2-4; D possibly corresponds to TRBD1 (5 bases). V lost 2 bases to trimming and J lost 5 bases, with 22 bases between them. The CDR3 totals 18 residues. The CDR3 loop is CASSLWAGADITENIQYF. Written as DNA, the CDR3 is TGTGCCAGCAGTTTATGGGCTGGGGCGGACATAACCGAAAACATTCAGTACTTC.

Regarding this clonotype: An end of the junction differs from the germline gene, which may be a read error. The chain employs TRBV6-2 or TRBV6-3 and TRBJ2-1; no clear D. CDR3 length: 11 amino acids. Germline V gene lookup returns CDR1 MNHEY and CDR2 SVGEGT. In DNA form, the CDR3 reads TGTGTCAGCAGTTACTACAAAGAGCAGTTCTTC. Translated, it gives CVSSYYKEQFF.

This clonotype was counted once. A read error may account for a junction end that differs from germline. This chain links TRBV6-2 or TRBV6-3 with TRBJ2-7, with unresolved D. The CDR3 spans 12 residues. The germline CDR1 and CDR2 sequences are MNHEY and SVGEGT. CDR3 DNA sequence: TGTACCAGCAGCCCACCAGGCGGCGAGCAGTACTTC. It yields the protein CTSSPPGGEQYF.

The chain carries TRBV28 and TRBJ2-4; D tentatively fits TRBD1 or TRBD2 (6 bases each). This CDR3 region has 13 residues. V lost 7 bases and J 10 bases, leaving 17 bases between the germline ends. CDR1 is MDHEN, CDR2 SYDVKM, per germline. The CDR3 is CASKDRGQYIQYF. In nucleotides, the CDR3 is TGTGCCAGCAAGGACCGGGGGCAGTATATTCAGTACTTC.

For this clonotype: A read error is possible here, since a much larger clone lies one base away. The chain joins TRBV18 to TRBJ2-7, with D unclear. The CDR3 spans 14 residues. Germline V gene data show CDR1 as KGHSH and CDR2 as LQKENI. The V end was cut by 3 bases, the J end by 7 bases, with 16 bases between. This CDR3 reads CASSPGARGYEQYF. CDR3 DNA: TGTGCCAGCTCACCGGGCGCGAGAGGATATGAGCAGTACTTC. The full variable domain, its missing parts supplied by reference TRBV18 and TRBJ2-7, is NAGVMQNPRHLVRRRGQEARLRCSPMKGHSHVYWYRQLPEEGLKFMVYLQKENIIDESGMPKERFSAEFPKEGPSILRIQQVVRGDSAAYFCASSPGARGYEQYFGPGTRLTVT.

The J gene is TRBJ2-1, the V gene TRBV6-1, with TRBD1 identical over 9 bases. The V gene's germline CDR1 is MNHNS and CDR2 SASEGT. V lost 6 bases, J lost 4 bases, and 7 bases stayed unmatched. The CDR3 extends over 15 amino acids. This CDR3 is CASRLGTGRYNEQFF. CDR3 DNA: TGTGCCAGCAGACTCGGGACAGGGAGATACAATGAGCAGTTCTTC.

Points on this clonotype: One end of the junction is discordant with germline, which a read error may explain. The V call is TRBV6-2 or TRBV6-3, the J call TRBJ1-1; TRBD1 aligns across 8 bases. The CDR3 consists of 16 residues. Looked up from germline, CDR1 is MNHEY and CDR2 is SVGEGT. CDR3 sequence reads: CASSLNLQGENSEVFF. CDR3 coding DNA: TGTGCCAGCAGCCTCAACCTACAGGGGGAGAACAGTGAAGTTTTCTTT.

As regards this clonotype: The junction does not match germline at one end; this may be a read error. This chain uses TRBV29-1 with TRBJ1-1; TRBD1 matches at 11 bases. The germline V gene encodes CDR1 SQVTM and CDR2 ANQGSEA. The CDR3 is made up of 16 amino acids. CDR3 residues: CSVSTGQGALSTEALF. CDR3 in DNA: TGCAGCGTTTCGACTGGACAGGGGGCGCTTAGTACTGAAGCTCTCTTT.

The chain is built from TRBV6-6 and TRBJ2-7; TRBD1 matches 7 bases. Germline V gives CDR1 MNHNY, CDR2 SVGAGI (reference sequence). The CDR3 is 15 residues long. The V segment lost 0 bases and the J segment 5 bases; nucleotides outside the gene matches: 7. CDR3: CASSYSGTAFHEQYF. CDR3 sequence (DNA): TGTGCCAGCAGTTACTCGGGGACAGCGTTCCACGAGCAGTACTTC.

Comments on this clonotype: The CDR3 does not close with the conserved phenylalanine or tryptophan, likely indicating a read error. The gene calls are TRBV4-1 and TRBJ2-1; D not resolved. CDR3 length: 15 residues. The V gene's germline CDR1 is MGHRA and CDR2 YSYEKL. The CDR3 coding sequence is TGCGCAAGCAGCCCGTTCGGTAACAACAACAATGAGCAGTTCTTA. This translates into CASSPFGNNNNEQFL.

V usage is TRBV10-3 and J usage is TRBJ1-2; D ambiguous. V was trimmed by 3 bases and J by 7 bases, leaving 9 bases between them. The length of the CDR3 is 12 residues. CDR1 is ENHRY and CDR2 is SYGVKD in the germline V gene. CDR3 in amino acids: CAISDRSCGYTF. CDR3 bases: TGTGCCATCAGTGACAGGAGTTGTGGCTACACCTTC.

Regarding this clonotype: This could be a read error, since a much larger clone is one nucleotide away. The rearrangement uses TRBV18 and TRBJ2-3; 8 positions agree with TRBD2. V was clipped by 1 base and J by 2 bases; unmatched bases: 8. The CDR3 consists of 17 residues. The germline gives CDR1 KGHSH, CDR2 LQKENI. CDR3 amino acids: CASSPQNGGASTDTQYF. The DNA for the CDR3 is TGTGCCAGCTCACCACAAAACGGGGGGGCATCCACAGATACGCAGTATTTT.

This chain uses TRBV4-1 with TRBJ2-7; TRBD2 matches at 12 bases. V lost 0 bases and J lost 13; bases outside the gene matches: 10. Germline CDR1 is MGHRA and CDR2 is YSYEKL. This CDR3 is 15 amino acids long. The DNA for the CDR3 is TGCGCCAGCAGCCAAGAACTAGCGGGAGGATACGTGCAATACTTC. Translating gives CASSQELAGGYVQYF.

Notes on this clonotype: At one end the junction does not follow the germline gene, possibly because of a read error. The chain employs TRBV5-4 and TRBJ2-5; 8 bases are a match to TRBD1. CDR3 length: 13 amino acids. Germline CDR1 reads SGHNT; CDR2 reads YYREEE (reference sequence). CDR3 protein: CVSSSTGVETQYF. The CDR3 coding sequence is TGTGTCAGCAGCTCGACAGGGGTGGAGACCCAGTACTTC.

Ten or more counts support this clonotype. The chain carries TRBV11-2 and TRBJ2-1; D not resolved. Between the trimmed V and J ends, which lost 5 bases and 3 bases, there was a span of 5 bases. The germline V gene encodes CDR1 SGHAT and CDR2 FQNNGV. The CDR3 loop spans 12 amino acids. The CDR3, as DNA: TGTGCCAGCAGCCCTAACTACAATGAGCAGTTCTTC. The encoded protein is CASSPNYNEQFF.

Concerning this clonotype: Germline and junction disagree at one end, which may indicate a read error. CDR3 DNA: TGCCCCAGCAGCTGGGGGGACGAGCTCGGCGAGCAGTACTTC. As protein: CPSSWGDELGEQYF. This rearrangement joins TRBV4-1 to TRBJ2-7, with D tentatively TRBD2 (6 bases). Per the germline V gene, CDR1 is MGHRA and CDR2 is YSYEKL. This CDR3 spans 14 amino acids.

As regards this clonotype: This is likely a read error, given that the CDR3 carries no conserved phenylalanine or tryptophan at its end. V and J are TRBV6-5 and TRBJ2-6; 7 nucleotides align to TRBD2. Germline V gene sequence: CDR1 MNHEY, CDR2 SVGAGI. The CDR3 length is 22 residues. The CDR3 loop is CASSYSQSALTGGYSGVNVLTS. DNA of the CDR3: TGTGCCAGCAGTTACTCTCAATCTGCCTTGACGGGAGGCTACTCTGGGGTCAACGTCCTGACTTCC.

As concerns this clonotype: A junction boundary mismatches the germline segment, possibly from a read error. The gene calls are TRBV5-4 and TRBJ2-1; D might be TRBD2 (7 bases). There are 18 residues in the CDR3. Germline lookup yields CDR1 SGHNT and CDR2 YYREEE (reference sequence). Here the CDR3 reads CDSSLGGAALTSYNEQFF. CDR3 DNA sequence: TGTGACAGCAGCTTAGGGGGGGCGGCCCTGACCTCCTACAATGAACAGTTCTTC.